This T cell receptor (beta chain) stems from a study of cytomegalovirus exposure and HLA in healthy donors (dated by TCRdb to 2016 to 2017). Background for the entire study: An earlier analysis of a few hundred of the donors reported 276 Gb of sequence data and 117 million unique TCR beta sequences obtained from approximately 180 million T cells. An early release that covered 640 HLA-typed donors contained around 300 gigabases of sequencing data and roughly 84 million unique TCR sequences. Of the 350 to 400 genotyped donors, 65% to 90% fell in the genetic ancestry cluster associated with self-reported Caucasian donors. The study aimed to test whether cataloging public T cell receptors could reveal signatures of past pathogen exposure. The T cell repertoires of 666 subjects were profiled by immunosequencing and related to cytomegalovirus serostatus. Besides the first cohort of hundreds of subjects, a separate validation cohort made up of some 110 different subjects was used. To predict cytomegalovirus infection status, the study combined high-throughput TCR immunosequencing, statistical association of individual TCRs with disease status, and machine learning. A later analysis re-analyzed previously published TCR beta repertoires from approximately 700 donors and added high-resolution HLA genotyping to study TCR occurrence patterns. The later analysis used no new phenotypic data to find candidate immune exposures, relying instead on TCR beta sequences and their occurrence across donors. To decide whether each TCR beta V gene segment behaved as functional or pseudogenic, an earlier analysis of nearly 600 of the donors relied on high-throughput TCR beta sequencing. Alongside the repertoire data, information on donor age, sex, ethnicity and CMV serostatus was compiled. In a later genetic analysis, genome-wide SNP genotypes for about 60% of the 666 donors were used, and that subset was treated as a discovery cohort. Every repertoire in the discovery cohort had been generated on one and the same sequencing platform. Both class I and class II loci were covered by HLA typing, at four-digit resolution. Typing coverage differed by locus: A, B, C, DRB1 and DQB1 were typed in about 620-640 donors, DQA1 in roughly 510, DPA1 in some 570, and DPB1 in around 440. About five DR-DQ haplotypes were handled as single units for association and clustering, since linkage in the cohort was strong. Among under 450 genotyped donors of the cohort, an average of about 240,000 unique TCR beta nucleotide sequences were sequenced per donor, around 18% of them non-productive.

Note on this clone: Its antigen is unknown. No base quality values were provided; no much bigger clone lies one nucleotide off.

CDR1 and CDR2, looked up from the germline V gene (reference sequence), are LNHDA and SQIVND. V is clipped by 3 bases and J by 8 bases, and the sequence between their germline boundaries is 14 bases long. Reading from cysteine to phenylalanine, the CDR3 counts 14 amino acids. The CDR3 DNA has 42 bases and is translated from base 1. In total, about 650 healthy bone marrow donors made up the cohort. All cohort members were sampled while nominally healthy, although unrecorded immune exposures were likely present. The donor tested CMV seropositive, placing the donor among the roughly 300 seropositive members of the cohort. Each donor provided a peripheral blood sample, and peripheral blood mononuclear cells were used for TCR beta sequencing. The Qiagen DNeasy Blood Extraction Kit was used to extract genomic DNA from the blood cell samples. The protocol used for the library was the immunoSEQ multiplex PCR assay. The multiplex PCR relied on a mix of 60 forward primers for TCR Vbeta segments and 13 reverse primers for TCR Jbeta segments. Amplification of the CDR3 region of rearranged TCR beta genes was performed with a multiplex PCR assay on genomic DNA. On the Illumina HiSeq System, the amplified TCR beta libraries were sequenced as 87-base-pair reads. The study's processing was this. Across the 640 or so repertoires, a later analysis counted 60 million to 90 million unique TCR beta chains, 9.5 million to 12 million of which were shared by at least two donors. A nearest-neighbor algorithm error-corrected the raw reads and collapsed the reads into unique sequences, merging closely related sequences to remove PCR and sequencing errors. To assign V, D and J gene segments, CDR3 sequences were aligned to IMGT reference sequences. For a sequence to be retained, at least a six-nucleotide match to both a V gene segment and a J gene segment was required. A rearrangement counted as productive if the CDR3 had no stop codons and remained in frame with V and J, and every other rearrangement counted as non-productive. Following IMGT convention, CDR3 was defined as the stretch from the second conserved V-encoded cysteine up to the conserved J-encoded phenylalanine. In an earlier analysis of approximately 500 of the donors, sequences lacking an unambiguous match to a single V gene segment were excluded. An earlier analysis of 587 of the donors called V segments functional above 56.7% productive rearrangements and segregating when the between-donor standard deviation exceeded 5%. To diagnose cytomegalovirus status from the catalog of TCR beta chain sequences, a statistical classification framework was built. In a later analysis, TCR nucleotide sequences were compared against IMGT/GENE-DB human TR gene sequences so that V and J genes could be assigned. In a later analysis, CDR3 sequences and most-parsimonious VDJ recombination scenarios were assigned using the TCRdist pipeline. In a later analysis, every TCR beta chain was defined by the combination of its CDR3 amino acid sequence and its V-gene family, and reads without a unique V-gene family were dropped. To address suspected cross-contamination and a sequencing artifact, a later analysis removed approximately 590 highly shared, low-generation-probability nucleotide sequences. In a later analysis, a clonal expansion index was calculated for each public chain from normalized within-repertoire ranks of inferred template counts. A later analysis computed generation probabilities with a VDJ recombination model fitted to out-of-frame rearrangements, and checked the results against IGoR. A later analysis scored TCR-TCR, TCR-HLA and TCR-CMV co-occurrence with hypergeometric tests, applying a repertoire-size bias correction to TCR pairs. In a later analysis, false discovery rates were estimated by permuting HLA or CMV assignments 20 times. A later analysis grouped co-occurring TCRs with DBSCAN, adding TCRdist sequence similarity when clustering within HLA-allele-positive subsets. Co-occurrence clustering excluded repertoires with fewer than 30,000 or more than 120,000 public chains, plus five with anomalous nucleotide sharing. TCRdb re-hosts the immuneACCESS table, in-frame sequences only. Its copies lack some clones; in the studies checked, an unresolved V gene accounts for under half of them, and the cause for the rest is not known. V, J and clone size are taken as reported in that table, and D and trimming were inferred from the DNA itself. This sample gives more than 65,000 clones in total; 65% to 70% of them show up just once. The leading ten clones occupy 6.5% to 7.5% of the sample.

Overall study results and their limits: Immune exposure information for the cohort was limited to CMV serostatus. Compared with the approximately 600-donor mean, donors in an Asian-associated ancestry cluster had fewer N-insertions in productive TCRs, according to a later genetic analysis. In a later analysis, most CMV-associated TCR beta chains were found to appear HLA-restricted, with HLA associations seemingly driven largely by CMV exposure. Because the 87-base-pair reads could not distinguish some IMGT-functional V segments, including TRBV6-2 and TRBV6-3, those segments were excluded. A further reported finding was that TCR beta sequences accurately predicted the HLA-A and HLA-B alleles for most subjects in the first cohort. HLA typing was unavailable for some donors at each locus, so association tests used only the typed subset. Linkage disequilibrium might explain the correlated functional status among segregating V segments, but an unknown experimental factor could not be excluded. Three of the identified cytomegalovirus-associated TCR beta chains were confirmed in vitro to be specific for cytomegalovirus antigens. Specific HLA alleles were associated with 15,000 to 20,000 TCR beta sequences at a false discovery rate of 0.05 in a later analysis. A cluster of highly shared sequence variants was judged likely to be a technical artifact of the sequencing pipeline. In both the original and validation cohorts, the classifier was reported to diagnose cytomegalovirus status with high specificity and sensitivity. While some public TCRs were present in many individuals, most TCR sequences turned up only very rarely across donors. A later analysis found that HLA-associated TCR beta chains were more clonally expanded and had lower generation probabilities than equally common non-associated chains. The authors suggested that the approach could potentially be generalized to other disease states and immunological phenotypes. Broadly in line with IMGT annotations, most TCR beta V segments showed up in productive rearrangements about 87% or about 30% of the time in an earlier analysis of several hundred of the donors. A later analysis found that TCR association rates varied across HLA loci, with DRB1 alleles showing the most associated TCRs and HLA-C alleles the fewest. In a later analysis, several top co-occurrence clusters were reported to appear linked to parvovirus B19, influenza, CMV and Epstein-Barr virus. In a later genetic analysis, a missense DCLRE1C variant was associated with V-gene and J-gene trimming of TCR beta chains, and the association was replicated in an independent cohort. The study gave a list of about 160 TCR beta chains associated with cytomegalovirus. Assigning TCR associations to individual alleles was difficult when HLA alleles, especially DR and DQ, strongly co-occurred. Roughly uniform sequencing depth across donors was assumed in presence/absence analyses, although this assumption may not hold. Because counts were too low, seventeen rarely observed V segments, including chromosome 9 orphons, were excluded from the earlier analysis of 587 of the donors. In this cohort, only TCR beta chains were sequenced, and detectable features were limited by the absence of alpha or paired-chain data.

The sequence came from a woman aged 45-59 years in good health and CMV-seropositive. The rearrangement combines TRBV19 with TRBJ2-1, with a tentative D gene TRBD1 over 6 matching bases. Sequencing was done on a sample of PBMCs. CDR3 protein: CASSIQQGSDEQFF. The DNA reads TGTGCCAGTAGTATTCAACAGGGTAGTGATGAGCAGTTCTTC.